This T cell receptor (beta chain) is drawn from a study of PD-L1 blockade in urothelial cancer. At the level of the study: A median approximately 150,000 T cells were found in blood samples.

Sequencing used immunoSEQ multiplex PCR; TCRdb keeps in-frame clones, though not all of them. The sample yields some 19,000 clones, roughly 90% seen once. Trimming removed 6 bases from V and 0 bases from J, with 13 bases in between. The length of the CDR3 is 14 residues. CDR1 is SGHKS and CDR2 is YYEKEE in the germline V gene (reference sequence). Disease in patients was locally advanced or metastatic urothelial carcinoma. This clonotype originated in a woman aged 60-75 years with urothelial cancer. Specimen: PBMCs, collected around atezolizumab (anti-PD-L1) treatment. V and J are TRBV5-5 and TRBJ2-7, with D perhaps TRBD1 (5 bases). The CDR3 DNA sequence: TGTGCCAGCAACTTTGGACAAGCCTCCTACGAGCAGTACTTC. It yields the protein CASNFGQASYEQYF.